The sequence of this T cell receptor (beta chain) was determined in a study of shared T cell receptors in the human thymus. Sequencing used immunoSEQ multiplex PCR; TCRdb keeps in-frame clones, though not all of them. The sample yields hundreds of thousands of clones, approximately 85% seen once. Germline values: CDR1 SGHDN, CDR2 FVKESK. This CDR3 has 18 residues. With 0 bases removed from V and 7 bases from J, the gap between germline ends came to 25 bases. The same sample was also studied in work on human thymus T cells.

The J gene is TRBJ2-7, the V gene TRBV14, with D possibly matching TRBD2 (7 bases). This clonotype was obtained from a girl in the first two years of life with a congenital heart defect. The sequenced material came from thymocytes. The CDR3 coding sequence is TGTGCCAGCAGCCAAGATTCCCCCGTGACGGGGGGCACACGGGAGCAGTACTTC. This translates into CASSQDSPVTGGTREQYF.